A selection of T cell receptor beta chains follows, all from one sample in a study of blood T cell repertoires in COVID-19. Some clones are missing from TCRdb's copy, which holds only in-frame ones; the method was immunoSEQ multiplex PCR. The data show about 6,000 clones, about 88% seen once. Sequences were obtained from peripheral blood. These receptors came from a human donor in a cohort sampled during active COVID-19. CDR3s include the opening cysteine and the closing phenylalanine or tryptophan. A D gene is named only where the DNA matches it firmly. Clone size is given for some rows only: seen once, a few or many times, or a class if the clone is expanded.

V gene: TRBV9
D gene: NA
clone size: NA
J gene: TRBJ2-2
CDR3 DNA: TGTGCCAGCAGCGTATCCAGCGCGAGGGTCACCGGGGAGCTGTTTTTT
CDR3 protein: CASSVSSARVTGELFF

V gene: TRBV2
D gene: TRBD1
clone size: NA
J gene: TRBJ2-7
CDR3 DNA: TGTGCCAGCAGTACCGGACAGGGTGGGTACTTC
CDR3 protein: CASSTGQGGYF

V gene: TRBV10-2
D gene: TRBD2
clone size: NA
J gene: TRBJ2-7
CDR3 DNA: TGCGCCAGCACTCTAGCGGGGAACCCCTACGAGCAGTACTTC
CDR3 protein: CASTLAGNPYEQYF

V gene: TRBV3-1/TRBV3-2
D gene: TRBD2
clone size: NA
J gene: TRBJ2-1
CDR3 DNA: TGTGCCAGCAGCCAGACTAGCGGGAGCAATGAGCAGTTCTTC
CDR3 protein: CASSQTSGSNEQFF

V gene: TRBV7-2
D gene: TRBD2
clone size: NA
J gene: TRBJ2-1
CDR3 DNA: TGTGCCAGCAGCCTCCGGGGTAGCGGGGGGGCATTAGAGCAGTTCTTC
CDR3 protein: CASSLRGSGGALEQFF

V gene: TRBV7-9
D gene: NA
clone size: once
J gene: TRBJ1-2
CDR3 DNA: TGTGCCAGCAGTGCGGCAGCCCCCTATGGCTACACCTTC
CDR3 protein: CASSAAAPYGYTF

V gene: TRBV11-2
D gene: TRBD1
clone size: NA
J gene: TRBJ1-1
CDR3 DNA: TGTGCCAGCAGCCCGACAGGGGGAGGTACTGAAGCTTTCTTT
CDR3 protein: CASSPTGGGTEAFF

V gene: TRBV4-1
D gene: TRBD1
clone size: few
J gene: TRBJ2-3
CDR3 DNA: TGCGCCAGCAGCCAAGGGGACAGGGAGACAGATACGCAGTATTTT
CDR3 protein: CASSQGDRETDTQYF

V gene: TRBV6-5
D gene: TRBD1
clone size: NA
J gene: TRBJ1-5
CDR3 DNA: TGTGCCAGCGCAGGGGGCGGGGGGGGCTATCAGCCCCAGCATTTT
CDR3 protein: CASAGGGGGYQPQHF

V gene: TRBV11-2
D gene: NA
clone size: NA
J gene: TRBJ2-3
CDR3 DNA: TGTGCCAGCAGCCCGTCGGGAGTCCCTGCAACTAGCACAGATACGCAGTATTTT
CDR3 protein: CASSPSGVPATSTDTQYF

V gene: TRBV27
D gene: TRBD2
clone size: NA
J gene: TRBJ2-7
CDR3 DNA: TGTGCCAGCGGGGACTACGCCTACGAGCAGTACTTC
CDR3 protein: CASGDYAYEQYF